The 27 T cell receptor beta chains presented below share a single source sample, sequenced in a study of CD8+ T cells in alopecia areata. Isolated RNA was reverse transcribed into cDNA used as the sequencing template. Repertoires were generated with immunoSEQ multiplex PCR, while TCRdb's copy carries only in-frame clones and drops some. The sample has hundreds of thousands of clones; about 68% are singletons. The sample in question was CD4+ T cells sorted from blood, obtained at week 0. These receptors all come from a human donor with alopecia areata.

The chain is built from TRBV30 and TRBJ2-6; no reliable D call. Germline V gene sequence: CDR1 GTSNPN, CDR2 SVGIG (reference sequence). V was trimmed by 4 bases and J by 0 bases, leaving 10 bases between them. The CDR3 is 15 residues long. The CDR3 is CAWTLDLSGANVLTF. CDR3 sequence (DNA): TGTGCCTGGACCCTTGACCTCTCTGGGGCCAACGTCCTGACTTTC.

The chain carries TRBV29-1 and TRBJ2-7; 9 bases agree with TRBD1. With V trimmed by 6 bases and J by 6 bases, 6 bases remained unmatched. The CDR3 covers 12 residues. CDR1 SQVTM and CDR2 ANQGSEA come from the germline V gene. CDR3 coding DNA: TGCAGCGTGCCTCTGACAGGGGGCGAGCAGTACTTC. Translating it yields CSVPLTGGEQYF.

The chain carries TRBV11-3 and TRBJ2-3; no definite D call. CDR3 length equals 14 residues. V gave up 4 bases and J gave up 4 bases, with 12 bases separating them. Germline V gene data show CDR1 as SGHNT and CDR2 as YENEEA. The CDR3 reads CASSSGPSADTQYF. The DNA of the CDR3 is TGTGCCAGCAGCTCCGGACCTTCGGCAGATACGCAGTATTTT.

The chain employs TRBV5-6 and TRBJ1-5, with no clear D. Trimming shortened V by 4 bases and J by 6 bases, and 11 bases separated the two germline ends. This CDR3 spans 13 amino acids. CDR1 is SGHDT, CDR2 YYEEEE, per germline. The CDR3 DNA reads TGTGCCAGCAGCATACAGTTAGGTCAGCCCCAGCATTTT. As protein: CASSIQLGQPQHF.

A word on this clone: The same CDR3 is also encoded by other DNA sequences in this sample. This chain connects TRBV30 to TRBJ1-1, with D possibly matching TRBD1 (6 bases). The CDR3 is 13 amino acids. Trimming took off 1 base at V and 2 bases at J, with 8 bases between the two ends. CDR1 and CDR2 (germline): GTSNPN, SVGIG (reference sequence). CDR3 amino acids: CAWSGQANTEAFF. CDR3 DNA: TGTGCCTGGAGTGGACAGGCAAACACTGAAGCTTTCTTT.

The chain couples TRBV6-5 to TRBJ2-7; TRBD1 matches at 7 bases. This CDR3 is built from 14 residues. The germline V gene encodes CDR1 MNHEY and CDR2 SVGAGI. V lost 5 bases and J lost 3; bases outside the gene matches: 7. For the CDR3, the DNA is TGTGCCAGCAGTCCGGGACAGTGGGGCTACGAGCAGTACTTC. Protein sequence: CASSPGQWGYEQYF.

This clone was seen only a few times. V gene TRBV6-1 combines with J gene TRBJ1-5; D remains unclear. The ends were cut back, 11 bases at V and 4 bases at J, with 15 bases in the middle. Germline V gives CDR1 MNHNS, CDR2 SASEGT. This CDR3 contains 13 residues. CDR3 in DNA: TGTGCCGGCGCTGGCGGACTGAATCAGCCCCAGCATTTT. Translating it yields CAGAGGLNQPQHF.

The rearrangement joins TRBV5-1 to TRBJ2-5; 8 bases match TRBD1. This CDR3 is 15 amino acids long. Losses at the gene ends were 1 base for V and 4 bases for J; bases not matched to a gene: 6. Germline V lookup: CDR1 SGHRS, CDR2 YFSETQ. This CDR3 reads CASSLSRGRIETQYF. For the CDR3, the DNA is TGCGCCAGCAGCTTGTCCAGGGGGCGTATAGAGACCCAGTACTTC.

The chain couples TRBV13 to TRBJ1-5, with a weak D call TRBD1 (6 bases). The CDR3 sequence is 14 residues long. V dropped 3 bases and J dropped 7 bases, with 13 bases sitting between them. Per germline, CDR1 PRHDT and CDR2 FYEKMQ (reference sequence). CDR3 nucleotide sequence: TGTGCCAGCAGCTTGAGGGGGGGCAGACAGCCCCAGCATTTT. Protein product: CASSLRGGRQPQHF.

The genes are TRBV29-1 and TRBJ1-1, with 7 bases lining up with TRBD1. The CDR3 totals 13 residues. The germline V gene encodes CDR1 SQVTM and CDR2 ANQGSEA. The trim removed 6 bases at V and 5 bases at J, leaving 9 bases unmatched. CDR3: CSVVTGRETEAFF. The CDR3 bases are TGCAGCGTCGTGACAGGGAGGGAAACTGAAGCTTTCTTT.

The CDR3 DNA is TGCAGCGTTGAATACGGAAACACCATATATTTT. It is translated as CSVEYGNTIYF. The chain is built from TRBV29-1 and TRBJ1-3, with D hard to call. CDR1 SQVTM and CDR2 ANQGSEA come from the germline V gene. V dropped 2 bases and J dropped 4 bases, with 3 bases sitting between them. The CDR3 spans 11 residues.

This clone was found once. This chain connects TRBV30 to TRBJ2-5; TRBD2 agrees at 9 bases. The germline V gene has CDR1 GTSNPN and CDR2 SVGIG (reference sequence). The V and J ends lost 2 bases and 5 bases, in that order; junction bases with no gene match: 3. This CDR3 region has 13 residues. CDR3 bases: TGTGCCTGGAGTCTAGCGGGGTGGGAGACCCAGTACTTC. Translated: CAWSLAGWETQYF.

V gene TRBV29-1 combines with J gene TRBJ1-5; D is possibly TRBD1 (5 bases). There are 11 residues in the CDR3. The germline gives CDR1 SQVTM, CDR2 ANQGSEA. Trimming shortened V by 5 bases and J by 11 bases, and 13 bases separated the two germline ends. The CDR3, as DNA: TGCAGCGTTAGGGGCCCGGGGGCCCAGCATTTT. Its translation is CSVRGPGAQHF.

The CDR3 sequence is CAWSLSRNTEAFF. The CDR3 DNA sequence: TGTGCCTGGAGTTTGTCTCGAAACACTGAAGCTTTCTTT. This chain uses TRBV30 with TRBJ1-1; D ambiguous. Germline CDR1 reads GTSNPN; CDR2 reads SVGIG (reference sequence). The CDR3 has 13 residues. Trimming left V 2 bases short and J 2 bases short, with 9 bases between.

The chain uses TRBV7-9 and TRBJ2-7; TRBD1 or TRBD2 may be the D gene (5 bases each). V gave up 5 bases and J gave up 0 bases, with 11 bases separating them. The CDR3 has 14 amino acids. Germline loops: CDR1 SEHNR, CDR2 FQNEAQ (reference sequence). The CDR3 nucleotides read TGTGCCAGCAGCAGGGGACGGAGCTCCTACGAGCAGTACTTC. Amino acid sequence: CASSRGRSSYEQYF.

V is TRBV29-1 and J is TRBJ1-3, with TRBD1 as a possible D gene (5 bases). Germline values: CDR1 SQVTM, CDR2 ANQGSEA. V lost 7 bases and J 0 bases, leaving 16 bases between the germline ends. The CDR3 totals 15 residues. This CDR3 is CSARGRLSSGNTIYF. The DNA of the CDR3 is TGCAGCGCCCGGGGACGGCTGAGCTCTGGAAACACCATATATTTT.

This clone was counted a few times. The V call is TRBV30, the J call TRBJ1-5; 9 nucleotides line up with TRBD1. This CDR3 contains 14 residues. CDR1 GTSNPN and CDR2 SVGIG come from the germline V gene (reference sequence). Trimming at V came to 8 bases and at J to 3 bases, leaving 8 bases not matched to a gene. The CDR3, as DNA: TGTGCCGCTAGGGACAGGGAGTACAATCAGCCCCAGCATTTT. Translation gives CAARDREYNQPQHF.

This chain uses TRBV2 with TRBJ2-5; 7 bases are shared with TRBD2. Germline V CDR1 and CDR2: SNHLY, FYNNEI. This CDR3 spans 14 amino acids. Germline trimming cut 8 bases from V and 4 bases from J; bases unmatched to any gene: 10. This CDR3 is CASGRTRVGETQYF. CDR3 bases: TGTGCCAGCGGGCGGACTAGAGTGGGAGAGACCCAGTACTTC.

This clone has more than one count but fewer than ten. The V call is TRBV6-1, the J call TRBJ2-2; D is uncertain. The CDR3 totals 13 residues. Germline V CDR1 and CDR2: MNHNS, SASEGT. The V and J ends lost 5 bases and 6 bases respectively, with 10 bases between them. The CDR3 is CASSHDLSGELFF. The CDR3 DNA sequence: TGTGCCAGCAGTCACGACTTGTCCGGGGAGCTGTTTTTT.

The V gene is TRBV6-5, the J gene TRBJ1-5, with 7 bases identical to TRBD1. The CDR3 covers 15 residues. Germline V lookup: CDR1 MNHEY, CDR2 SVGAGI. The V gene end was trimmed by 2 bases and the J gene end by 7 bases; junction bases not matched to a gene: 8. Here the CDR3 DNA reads TGTGCCAGCAGTTACCTAAGGGACAGCGGCCAGCCCCAGCATTTT. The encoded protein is CASSYLRDSGQPQHF.

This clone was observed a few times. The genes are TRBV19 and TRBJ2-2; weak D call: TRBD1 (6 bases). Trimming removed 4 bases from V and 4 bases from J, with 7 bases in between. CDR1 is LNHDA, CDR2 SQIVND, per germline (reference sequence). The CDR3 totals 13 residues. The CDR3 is CASSTGATGELFF. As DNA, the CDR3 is TGTGCCAGTAGTACAGGGGCCACCGGGGAGCTGTTTTTT.

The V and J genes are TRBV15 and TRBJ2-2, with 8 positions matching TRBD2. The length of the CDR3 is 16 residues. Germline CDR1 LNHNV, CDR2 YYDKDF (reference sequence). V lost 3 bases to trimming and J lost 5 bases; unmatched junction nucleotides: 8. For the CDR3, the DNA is TGTGCCACCAGCAGTCCTTCGGGGGGGCGGACCGGGGAGCTGTTTTTT. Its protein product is CATSSPSGGRTGELFF.

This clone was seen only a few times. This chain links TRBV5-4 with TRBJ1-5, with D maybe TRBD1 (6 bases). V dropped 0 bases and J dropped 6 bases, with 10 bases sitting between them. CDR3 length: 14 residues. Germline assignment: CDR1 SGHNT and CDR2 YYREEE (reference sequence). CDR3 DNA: TGTGCCAGCAGCTTGGCGGGGGGCAGTCAGCCCCAGCATTTT. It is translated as CASSLAGGSQPQHF.

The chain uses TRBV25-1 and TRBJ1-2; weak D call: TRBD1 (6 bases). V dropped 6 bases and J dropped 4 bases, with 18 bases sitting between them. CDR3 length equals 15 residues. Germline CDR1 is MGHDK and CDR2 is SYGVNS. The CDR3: CASSPREDSLYGYTF. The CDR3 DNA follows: TGTGCCAGCAGCCCTAGGGAGGACAGCCTCTATGGCTACACCTTC.

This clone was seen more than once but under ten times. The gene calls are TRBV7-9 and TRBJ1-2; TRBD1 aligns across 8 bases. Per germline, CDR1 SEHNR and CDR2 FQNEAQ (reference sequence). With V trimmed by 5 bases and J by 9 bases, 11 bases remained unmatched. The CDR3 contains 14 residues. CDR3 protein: CASSPPDRAGSYTF. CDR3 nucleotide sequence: TGTGCCAGCAGCCCGCCGGACAGGGCAGGAAGCTACACCTTC.

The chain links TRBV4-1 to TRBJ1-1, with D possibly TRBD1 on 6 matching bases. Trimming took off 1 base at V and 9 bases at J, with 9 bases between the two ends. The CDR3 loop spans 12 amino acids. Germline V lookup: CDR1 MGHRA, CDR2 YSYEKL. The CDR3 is CASSQVRDKAFF. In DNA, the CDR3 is TGCGCCAGCAGCCAAGTCCGGGACAAAGCTTTCTTT.

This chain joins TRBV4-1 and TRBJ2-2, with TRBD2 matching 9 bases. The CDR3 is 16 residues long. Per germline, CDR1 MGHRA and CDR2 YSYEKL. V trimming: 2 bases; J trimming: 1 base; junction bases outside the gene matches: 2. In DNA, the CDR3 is TGCGCCAGCAGCCAACGGACTAGCGAGAACACCGGGGAGCTGTTTTTT. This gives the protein CASSQRTSENTGELFF.